The text below deals with one T cell receptor beta chain. The data were obtained in a study of T-cell memory formation after mild COVID-19. TCRdb ran MiXCR on the 5' RACE reads and lists one entry per CDR3 protein. The sample consists of a few hundred thousand distinct CDR3 sequences, approximately 19% of them appearing once. The CDR3 length is 14 residues. V was clipped by 7 bases and J by 0 bases, with 11 bases between them. Germline V gene lookup returns CDR1 MDHEN and CDR2 SYDVKM. V gene TRBV28 combines with J gene TRBJ2-3, with unresolved D. The sequence came from a man aged 18-30 years who had mild COVID-19 (a few samples of this study predate the infection). Cell type and time point are not known. The sequencing sample was made of PBMCs or a T cell subset sorted from them (not recorded which). The DNA of the CDR3 is TGTGCCAGCAAGGTGGGCCTAAGCACAGATACGCAGTATTTT. Translating it yields CASKVGLSTDTQYF.